These 11 T cell receptor beta chains were sequenced from one sample in a study of CD8 T cells in Susac syndrome. RNA, at about 0.5 to 1 ug, was reverse transcribed with random hexamers. TCRdb passed the immunoSEQ multiplex PCR reads through MiXCR, listing each CDR3 protein once. This table has almost 450,000 distinct CDR3 sequences, approximately 89% appearing once. The sample taken for sequencing was CD8+ T cells from PBMCs. The source of these receptors is a human donor with multiple sclerosis.

This clonotype showed up just a few times. A junction end diverges from the germline sequence, so it may reflect a read error. In DNA, the CDR3 is TGTGCCAGCAGTTTGGGGGCTAGCGGGGTTAATGAGCAGTTCTTC. Encoded protein: CASSLGASGVNEQFF. The chain carries TRBV5-6 and TRBJ2-1; 9 bases align to TRBD2. Germline CDR1 and CDR2: SGHDT and YYEEEE. The CDR3 totals 15 residues. Drawing the rest from reference TRBV5-6 and TRBJ2-1, the complete variable domain is DAGVTQSPTHLIKTRGQQVTLRCSPKSGHDTVSWYQQALGQGPQFIFQYYEEEERQRGNFPDRFSGHQFPNYSSELNVNALLLGDSALYLCASSLGASGVNEQFFGPGTRLTVL.

The chain recombines TRBV18 with TRBJ1-5; D call uncertain. The ends were cut back, 3 bases at V and 0 bases at J, with 15 bases in the middle. This CDR3 contains 17 residues. Germline lookup yields CDR1 KGHSH and CDR2 LQKENI. The CDR3 DNA sequence: TGTGCCAGCTCACCGGAAGAGAGGGCTTATAGCAATCAGCCCCAGCATTTT. Its protein is CASSPEERAYSNQPQHF.

This chain uses TRBV12-3 or TRBV12-4 with TRBJ2-5; D gene uncertain. The CDR3 has 14 residues. The germline V and J ends were trimmed by 3 bases and 8 bases, with 16 bases remaining between them. CDR3 sequence reads: CASSFYSPGGTQYF. Here the CDR3 DNA reads TGTGCCAGCAGTTTTTATTCGCCGGGCGGTACCCAGTACTTC.

V and J are TRBV23-1 and TRBJ2-3, with D possibly TRBD2 on 7 matching bases. TRBV23-1 qualifies as an ORF whose function is uncertain. Trimming shortened V by 8 bases and J by 8 bases, and 35 bases separated the two germline ends. The CDR3 contains 19 residues. This CDR3 is CASPRRGGPPSPGCGTQYF. CDR3 nucleotides: TGCGCCAGCCCTAGAAGGGGGGGACCCCCGTCACCGGGGTGCGGTACGCAGTATTTT.

CDR3 DNA sequence: TGTGCCAGCAGCCAAGGGACAGGGGTGAAAGCTTTCTTT. Translated: CASSQGTGVKAFF. The chain recombines TRBV3-1 with TRBJ1-1; TRBD1 matches 9 bases. Germline V gene lookup returns CDR1 LGHDT and CDR2 YNNKEL (reference sequence). V shed 1 base, J shed 9 bases, and the junction held 3 bases outside the gene matches. There are 13 residues in the CDR3.

The genes are TRBV29-1 and TRBJ1-2, with D maybe TRBD1 (6 bases). The germline V gene encodes CDR1 SQVTM and CDR2 ANQGSEA. This CDR3 has 11 residues. V was shortened by 6 bases and J by 8 bases, with 13 bases between the two germline ends. CDR3 region: CSVPQGNGYTF. Here the CDR3 DNA reads TGCAGCGTACCCCAGGGGAACGGCTACACCTTC.

This clonotype was recorded once. This chain joins TRBV10-3 and TRBJ2-7, with 7 bases fitting TRBD1. Germline CDR1 ENHRY, CDR2 SYGVKD. The CDR3 has 14 amino acids. V dropped 0 bases and J dropped 2; count of bases not matched to a gene: 1. The CDR3 DNA sequence: TGTGCCATCAGTGAGTCGACAGGGCCCTACGAGCAGTACTTC. Translation gives CAISESTGPYEQYF.

The chain joins TRBV5-6 to TRBJ1-4, with D unresolved. Germline V gene data show CDR1 as SGHDT and CDR2 as YYEEEE. The CDR3 loop spans 13 amino acids. Trimming removed 4 bases from V and 8 bases from J, with 12 bases in between. The CDR3 protein is CASSPPGGEKLFF. The CDR3 DNA reads as TGTGCCAGCAGCCCCCCTGGAGGGGAAAAACTGTTTTTT.

The chain links TRBV27 to TRBJ2-3; 12 bases are shared with TRBD1. Germline V CDR1 and CDR2: MNHEY, SMNVEV (reference sequence). V shed 2 bases, J shed 3 bases, and the junction held 18 bases outside the gene matches. This CDR3 spans 21 amino acids. The CDR3 region has the DNA TGTGCCAGCAGTTTAGCCCGTCACCCCGGGACAGGGGGCCGGTTGACAGATACGCAGTATTTT. This gives the protein CASSLARHPGTGGRLTDTQYF.

The rearrangement joins TRBV27 to TRBJ1-4; tentatively, D is TRBD1 (5 bases). The CDR3 extends over 11 amino acids. Germline V gene data show CDR1 as MNHEY and CDR2 as SMNVEV (reference sequence). Deletions cut 6 bases from V and 8 bases from J, with 7 bases between. The CDR3 nucleotides read TGTGCCAGCAGGGGACTAGAAAAACTGTTTTTT. Residues: CASRGLEKLFF.

The chain employs TRBV3-1 and TRBJ2-5; no firm D call. V gave up 2 bases and J gave up 0 bases, with 4 bases separating them. The CDR3 has 13 residues. CDR1 is LGHDT, CDR2 YNNKEL, per germline (reference sequence). The CDR3 DNA follows: TGTGCCAGCAGCCAACCCAACCAAGAGACCCAGTACTTC. Its translation: CASSQPNQETQYF.